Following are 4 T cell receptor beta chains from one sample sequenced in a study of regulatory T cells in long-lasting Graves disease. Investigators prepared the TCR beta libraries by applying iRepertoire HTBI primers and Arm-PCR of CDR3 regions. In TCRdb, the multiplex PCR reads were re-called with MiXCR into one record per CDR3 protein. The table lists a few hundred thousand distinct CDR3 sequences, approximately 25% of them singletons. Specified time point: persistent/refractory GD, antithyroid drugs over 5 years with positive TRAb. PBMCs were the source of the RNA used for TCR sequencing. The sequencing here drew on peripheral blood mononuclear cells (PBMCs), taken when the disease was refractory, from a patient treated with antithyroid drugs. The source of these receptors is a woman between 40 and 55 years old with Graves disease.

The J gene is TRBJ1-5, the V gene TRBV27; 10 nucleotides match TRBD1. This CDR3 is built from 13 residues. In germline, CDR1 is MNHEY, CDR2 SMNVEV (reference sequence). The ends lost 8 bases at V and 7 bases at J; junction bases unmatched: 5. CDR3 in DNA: TGTGCCAGCCTAGGGACAGGGGACCAGCCCCAGCATTTT. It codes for CASLGTGDQPQHF.

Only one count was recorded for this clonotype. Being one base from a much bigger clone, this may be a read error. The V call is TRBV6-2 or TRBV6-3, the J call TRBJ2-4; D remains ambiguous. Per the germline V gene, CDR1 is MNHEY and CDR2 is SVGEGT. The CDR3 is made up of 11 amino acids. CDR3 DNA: TGTGCCAGCAGTTATCAAAACATTCGGTACTTC. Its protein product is CASSYQNIRYF.

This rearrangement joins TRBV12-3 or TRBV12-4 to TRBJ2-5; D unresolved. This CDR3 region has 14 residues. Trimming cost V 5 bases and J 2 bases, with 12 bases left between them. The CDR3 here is CASSPTRRQETQYF. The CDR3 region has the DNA TGTGCCAGCAGTCCGACTCGGCGGCAAGAGACCCAGTACTTC.

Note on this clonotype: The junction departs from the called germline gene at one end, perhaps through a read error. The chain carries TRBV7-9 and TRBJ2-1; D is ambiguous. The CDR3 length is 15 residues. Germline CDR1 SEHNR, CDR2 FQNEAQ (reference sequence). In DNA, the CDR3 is TGTGCCAACAGCTTAGAAACCTCCCCCTACAATGAGCAGTTCTTC. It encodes CANSLETSPYNEQFF.